Below, 14 T cell receptor beta chains from the same sample are listed, as sequenced in a study of T cells in Graves' hyperthyroidism and ophthalmopathy. Amplification of TCR beta CDR3 regions was performed using RNA transcripts as template. First-round RT-PCR of the TCR CDR3 relied on the HTBI primer set. TCRdb redid the calling of the multiplex PCR reads with MiXCR, one entry per CDR3 protein. The data show fewer than 750,000 distinct CDR3 sequences, about 14% seen once. Sequencing was done on a sample of blood. Receptor source: a woman aged 50 to 65 with Graves' ophthalmopathy.

This clonotype was seen at least ten times. V usage is TRBV11-1 and J usage is TRBJ2-2; TRBD1 agrees at 7 bases. Germline-derived CDR1 and CDR2 are SGHAT and FQDESV (reference sequence). The CDR3 loop spans 15 amino acids. The V gene end was trimmed by 5 bases and the J gene end by 3 bases; junction bases not matched to a gene: 6. CDR3 residues: CASSQDREHTGELFF. Here the CDR3 DNA reads TGTGCCAGCAGCCAAGACAGGGAGCACACCGGGGAGCTGTTTTTT.

J is TRBJ2-1 and V is TRBV6-2 or TRBV6-3; D is uncertain. The germline V and J ends were trimmed by 10 bases and 5 bases, with 18 bases remaining between them. The CDR3 extends over 14 amino acids. Germline V CDR1 and CDR2: MNHEY, SVGEGT. The CDR3, as DNA: TGTGCCACAAAAGAGGAGTTTCCTAACAATGAGCAGTTCTTC. Translating gives CATKEEFPNNEQFF.

This clonotype was seen at least ten times. This rearrangement joins TRBV27 to TRBJ2-6; 8 nucleotides line up with TRBD1. The CDR3 is made up of 16 amino acids. CDR1 MNHEY and CDR2 SMNVEV come from the germline V gene (reference sequence). V shed 5 bases, J shed 4 bases, and the junction held 7 bases outside the gene matches. Written as DNA, the CDR3 is TGTGCCAGCAGTCCCCTCAGGGGGCCGGGGGCCAACGTCCTGACTTTC. Protein: CASSPLRGPGANVLTF.

Only a few counts were recorded for this clonotype. Here the CDR3 reads CASSPGEGVGVYEQYF. CDR3 bases: TGTGCCAGCAGCCCTGGGGAAGGGGTGGGGGTCTACGAGCAGTACTTC. V is TRBV9 and J is TRBJ2-7, with D tentatively TRBD1 or TRBD2 (5 bases each). V shed 4 bases and J shed 3 bases, with 20 bases lying between them. In germline, CDR1 is SGDLS, CDR2 YYNGEE. CDR3 size: 16 residues.

This clonotype was seen many times. The genes are TRBV24-1 and TRBJ2-1; D might be TRBD1 or TRBD2, each matching 6 bases. V was pared by 5 bases and J by 0 bases, with 16 bases between. CDR1 is KGHDR and CDR2 is SFDVKD in the germline V gene. The CDR3 contains 17 residues. Here the CDR3 DNA reads TGTGCCACCAGTGGCGCAAGAGGGGGGAACTCCTACAATGAGCAGTTCTTC. This codes for CATSGARGGNSYNEQFF.

This clonotype was counted ten times or more. The V call is TRBV5-1, the J call TRBJ2-1, with 10 bases lining up with TRBD1. This CDR3 spans 16 amino acids. J lost 6 bases, V lost 4 bases, and 10 bases had no gene match. Germline CDR1 SGHRS, CDR2 YFSETQ. This chain's CDR3 is CASSVQTGGAGNEQFF. CDR3 nucleotide sequence: TGCGCCAGCAGCGTACAGACAGGGGGCGCGGGCAATGAGCAGTTCTTC.

This clonotype was recorded once. The chain recombines TRBV6-1 with TRBJ1-2; D is perhaps TRBD1 (6 bases). The CDR3 runs 14 residues. Trimming stripped 5 bases from V and 8 bases from J, with 18 bases between. CDR1 MNHNS and CDR2 SASEGT come from the germline V gene. The CDR3 region is CASSRLQGFGGYTF. DNA for the CDR3: TGTGCCAGCAGTCGACTACAGGGTTTTGGAGGCTACACCTTC.

A few counts support this clonotype. J is TRBJ2-7 and V is TRBV12-3 or TRBV12-4; 7 nucleotides align to TRBD2. Trimming took 8 bases from V and 1 from J; bases not matched to a gene: 14. The CDR3 has 16 residues. CDR3 amino acids: CASAPSAGEGSYEQYF. The CDR3 coding sequence is TGTGCCAGCGCGCCATCCGCGGGAGAGGGGTCCTACGAGCAGTACTTC.

The rearrangement joins TRBV5-5 to TRBJ2-2, with a tentative D call TRBD1 (6 bases). The germline CDR1 and CDR2 sequences are SGHKS and YYEKEE (reference sequence). The germline V and J ends were trimmed by 3 bases and 0 bases, with 9 bases remaining between them. This CDR3 has 15 amino acids. The DNA for the CDR3 is TGTGCCAGCAGCTCGGCAGGGGCGAACACCGGGGAGCTGTTTTTT. Residues: CASSSAGANTGELFF.

This clonotype was recorded many times. The V call is TRBV3-1, the J call TRBJ2-2; D unclear. The germline CDR1 and CDR2 sequences are LGHDT and YNNKEL (reference sequence). Between the trimmed V and J ends, which lost 2 bases and 4 bases, there was a span of 11 bases. CDR3 length: 15 amino acids. CDR3 sequence reads: CASSQLSGSTGELFF. In DNA, the CDR3 is TGTGCCAGCAGCCAATTAAGTGGATCCACCGGGGAGCTGTTTTTT.

This clonotype was counted between two and nine times. The rearrangement joins TRBV15 to TRBJ1-2, with a possible D match to TRBD1 (6 bases). Germline V gives CDR1 LNHNV, CDR2 YYDKDF (reference sequence). The CDR3 sequence is 13 residues long. Between the trimmed V and J ends, which lost 9 bases and 4 bases, there was a span of 15 bases. CDR3 sequence reads: CATSLQGAYGYTF. The CDR3, as DNA: TGTGCCACAAGCCTACAGGGTGCCTATGGCTACACCTTC.

This chain uses TRBV7-9 with TRBJ2-1, with TRBD1 matching 7 bases. Germline V gene sequence: CDR1 SEHNR, CDR2 FQNEAQ (reference sequence). The trim removed 6 bases at V and 2 bases at J, leaving 7 bases unmatched. CDR3 size: 15 residues. The CDR3 DNA follows: TGTGCCAGCAGTTCCACAGGGGACCCCTACAATGAGCAGTTCTTC. It yields the protein CASSSTGDPYNEQFF.

This sequence joins TRBV18 and TRBJ2-1; 11 positions match TRBD2. The CDR3 has 17 residues. V dropped 0 bases and J dropped 6; count of bases not matched to a gene: 7. Germline V gene lookup returns CDR1 KGHSH and CDR2 LQKENI. This CDR3 reads CASSPPQGLAGTNEQFF. The CDR3 nucleotides are TGTGCCAGCTCACCACCGCAAGGACTAGCGGGTACCAATGAGCAGTTCTTC. Using reference TRBV18 and TRBJ2-1 for the parts outside the CDR3, the full variable domain is NAGVMQNPRHLVRRRGQEARLRCSPMKGHSHVYWYRQLPEEGLKFMVYLQKENIIDESGMPKERFSAEFPKEGPSILRIQQVVRGDSAAYFCASSPPQGLAGTNEQFFGPGTRLTVL.

This clonotype was seen a handful of times. The chain carries TRBV6-1 and TRBJ2-1; possibly TRBD2 for D (5 bases). V was clipped by 7 bases and J by 2 bases, with 12 bases between them. CDR1 and CDR2 (germline): MNHNS, SASEGT. CDR3 length: 14 residues. In nucleotides, the CDR3 is TGTGCCAGCAAGGCGAGCGGACCCTACAATGAGCAGTTCTTC. Its translation: CASKASGPYNEQFF.